The sequence of this T cell receptor beta chain was determined in a study of blood T cell repertoires in COVID-19. Turning to the study itself: The United States, Italy and Spain were the sources of the acute and convalescent COVID-19 samples. T cells, B-cell-depleted T cells, or PBMCs provided the cDNA or gDNA that served as material.

CDR3 length: 16 amino acids. Per the germline V gene, CDR1 is MNHNY and CDR2 is SVGAGI (reference sequence). The ends were cut back, 5 bases at V and 4 bases at J, with 15 bases in the middle. Per the original data handling: For nucleated cells, counts were estimated from reference gene primer amplification. The repertoire was sequenced with immunoSEQ multiplex PCR; TCRdb's copy has only in-frame clones and lacks some. The V and J calls and clone size were taken over from that table, and D and trimming were inferred from the DNA. This sample has fewer than 120,000 clones, with around nine tenths found just once.

This rearrangement joins TRBV6-6 to TRBJ2-6; D is undetermined. The source is a human donor in a cohort sampled during active COVID-19. The material sequenced was peripheral blood. For the CDR3, the DNA is TGTGCCAGCAGTCGAACGGCGGTGGTCGGGGCCAACGTCCTGACTTTC. This encodes CASSRTAVVGANVLTF.